The 8 T cell receptor beta chains reported below all come from one sample, sequenced in a study of CD8+ T cells in alopecia areata. RNA extraction was followed by reverse transcription into cDNA, which acted as the sequencing template. Assay: immunoSEQ multiplex PCR; the TCRdb copy retains only in-frame clones and omits some. The sample lists around 86,000 clones; more than 65% were seen once. Treatment here: oral pan-JAK inhibitor, 5-10 mg twice daily. Sequences were derived from CD8+ T cells sorted from blood, sampled at approximately week 45, from a patient treated with tofacitinib. The receptors here all came from a human donor with alopecia areata.

The V gene is TRBV29-1, the J gene TRBJ1-2; D remains unclear. The CDR3 has 13 residues. The germline gives CDR1 SQVTM, CDR2 ANQGSEA. V dropped 3 bases and J dropped 7 bases, with 15 bases sitting between them. This CDR3 reads CSVDEGLGGGYTF. In nucleotides, the CDR3 is TGCAGCGTTGATGAAGGACTTGGTGGTGGCTACACCTTC.

The chain joins TRBV6-5 to TRBJ1-1; D is possibly TRBD1 (5 bases). Germline CDR1 is MNHEY and CDR2 is SVGAGI. V was shortened by 5 bases and J by 3 bases, with 16 bases between the two germline ends. CDR3 length equals 15 residues. In DNA form, the CDR3 reads TGTGCCAGCAGTCAACACCAGGGTTGGGACACTGAAGCTTTCTTT. Its translation is CASSQHQGWDTEAFF.

CDR3 loop: CASSQGLAGSSTDTQYF. The CDR3 DNA sequence: TGCGCCAGCAGCCAAGGGCTAGCGGGGTCTAGCACAGATACGCAGTATTTT. V is TRBV4-3 and J is TRBJ2-3, with 9 bases that match TRBD2. Germline V CDR1 and CDR2: LGHNA, YSLEER. The CDR3 length is 17 residues. Unmatched junction bases numbered 5, after V lost 1 base and J lost 0 bases.

J is TRBJ2-1 and V is TRBV15, with 9 bases aligning to TRBD2. V gave up 5 bases and J gave up 9 bases; unmatched junction bases: 11. The CDR3 length is 15 residues. Per germline, CDR1 LNHNV and CDR2 YYDKDF (reference sequence). In DNA form, the CDR3 reads TGTGCCACCAGCCATGGTAGCGGGGGAAACGCTGAGCAGTTCTTC. Protein product: CATSHGSGGNAEQFF. The whole variable domain, filled in from reference TRBV15 and TRBJ2-1, reads DAMVIQNPRYQVTQFGKPVTLSCSQTLNHNVMYWYQQKSSQAPKLLFHYYDKDFNNEADTPDNFQSRRPNTSFCFLDIRSPGLGDTAMYLCATSHGSGGNAEQFFGPGTRLTVL.

This chain uses TRBV27 with TRBJ2-2; D is ambiguous. The CDR3 consists of 12 residues. The ends were cut back, 3 bases at V and 5 bases at J, with 4 bases in the middle. Germline V lookup: CDR1 MNHEY, CDR2 SMNVEV (reference sequence). CDR3 sequence reads: CASSFSTGELFF. In DNA, the CDR3 is TGTGCCAGCAGTTTCAGTACCGGGGAGCTGTTTTTT.

The genes are TRBV28 and TRBJ1-5; 8 bases map to TRBD1. The CDR3 totals 18 residues. Per germline, CDR1 MDHEN and CDR2 SYDVKM. V was clipped by 5 bases and J by 4 bases; unmatched bases: 16. The CDR3 DNA reads TGTGCCAGCAGTCTAACCGGGACAGGTAACTCTAGAAATCAGCCCCAGCATTTT. This gives the protein CASSLTGTGNSRNQPQHF.

The chain has TRBV29-1 and TRBJ2-1, with TRBD1 as a possible D gene (6 bases). The CDR3 has 11 residues. V shed 3 bases and J shed 9 bases, with 9 bases lying between them. Germline CDR1 is SQVTM and CDR2 is ANQGSEA. CDR3 amino acids: CSVEGRGEQFF. Here the CDR3 DNA reads TGCAGCGTTGAGGGCAGGGGTGAGCAGTTCTTC.

V gene TRBV6-4 combines with J gene TRBJ2-1, with D perhaps matching TRBD1 (6 bases). The CDR3 has 13 amino acids. V was pared by 3 bases and J by 5 bases, with 8 bases between. In germline, CDR1 is MRHNA, CDR2 SNTAGT. For the CDR3, the DNA is TGTGCCAGCAGTGAAAGGGACAACAATGAGCAGTTCTTC. Translation: CASSERDNNEQFF.